One sample yielded the 17 T cell receptor beta chains listed below, sequenced in a study of T cells in Graves' hyperthyroidism and ophthalmopathy. Authors of the study amplified TCR beta CDR3 regions from RNA transcripts. When the TCR CDR3 underwent first-round RT-PCR, the HTBI primer set was used. MiXCR was run by TCRdb on the multiplex PCR reads, yielding one entry per CDR3 protein. Of 500,000 to 650,000 distinct CDR3 sequences in the sample, about 46% are singletons; the top ten hold roughly 45%. The material sequenced was peripheral blood or thyroid tissue (not recorded which). These TCRs come from an adult woman with Graves' disease, either hyperthyroidism or ophthalmopathy (not recorded which).

In this sample, this clonotype turned up many times. The chain uses TRBV6-6 and TRBJ1-5, with 7 bases fitting TRBD1. With V trimmed by 7 bases and J by 1 base, 13 bases remained unmatched. This CDR3 has 17 amino acids. CDR1 MNHNY and CDR2 SVGAGI come from the germline V gene (reference sequence). The CDR3 DNA follows: TGTGCCAGCATCTACAAATCCCAGGGGGTCAGCAATCAGCCCCAGCATTTT. It codes for CASIYKSQGVSNQPQHF.

This clonotype showed up just once. The rearrangement joins TRBV29-1 to TRBJ2-7; possibly TRBD1 or TRBD2 for D (5 bases each). The V end was cut by 8 bases, the J end by 6 bases, with 23 bases between. This CDR3 is 14 amino acids long. The germline V gene encodes CDR1 SQVTM and CDR2 ANQGSEA. CDR3 sequence (DNA): TGCAGCCAAGAATGGGGACGGAACCCTTTCGAGCAGTACTTC. Protein sequence: CSQEWGRNPFEQYF.

Many counts were recorded for this clonotype. V and J are TRBV2 and TRBJ2-2; 7 nucleotides align to TRBD2. Germline CDR1 SNHLY, CDR2 FYNNEI. Germline trimming cut 3 bases from V and 3 bases from J; bases unmatched to any gene: 4. This CDR3 has 15 amino acids. The CDR3 sequence: CASSEGGFDTGELFF. The CDR3 nucleotides read TGTGCCAGCAGTGAGGGGGGGTTTGACACCGGGGAGCTGTTTTTT.

J is TRBJ1-1 and V is TRBV2; D unclear. V was cut by 2 bases and J by 4 bases, with 8 bases left in between. Germline values: CDR1 SNHLY, CDR2 FYNNEI. The CDR3 covers 13 residues. DNA for the CDR3: TGTGCCAGCAGTGAATCTTTCCTCACTGAAGCTTTCTTT. It is translated as CASSESFLTEAFF.

The V gene is TRBV6-5, the J gene TRBJ1-1; 9 nucleotides agree with TRBD1. CDR1 and CDR2 (germline): MNHEY, SVGAGI. The CDR3 length is 15 residues. Unmatched junction bases numbered 5, after V lost 6 bases and J lost 0 bases. The CDR3 region is CASRNRGRLNTEAFF. CDR3 nucleotide sequence: TGTGCCAGCAGGAACAGGGGGCGATTGAACACTGAAGCTTTCTTT.

The chain has TRBV7-8 and TRBJ1-6, with no clear D. CDR1 and CDR2 from the germline V gene are SGHVS and FQNEAQ. Trimming pared 5 bases from V and 0 bases from J, leaving 14 bases between. The length of the CDR3 is 17 residues. CDR3 amino acids: CASSPRTTSSYNSPLHF. CDR3 bases: TGTGCCAGCAGCCCACGGACGACCAGCTCCTATAATTCACCCCTCCACTTT.

This clonotype turned up a few times. This chain joins TRBV5-1 and TRBJ2-7; 7 nucleotides match TRBD1. The germline CDR1 and CDR2 sequences are SGHRS and YFSETQ. The CDR3 runs 14 residues. Losses at the gene ends were 3 bases for V and 6 bases for J; bases not matched to a gene: 9. The CDR3 loop is CASSYGQADTEQYF. The CDR3 DNA reads TGCGCCAGCAGCTATGGACAGGCAGATACCGAGCAGTACTTC.

With regard to this clonotype: Mismatch with germline at one junction end may stem from a read error. The chain uses TRBV25-1 and TRBJ2-5, with a weak D call TRBD2 (5 bases). The CDR3 is 17 residues long. Germline V gene lookup returns CDR1 MGHDK and CDR2 SYGVNS. The CDR3 DNA is TGTACCAGCAGAGATCTCTCCTTAGGAGAGCGGCAAGAGACCCAGTACTTC. Its protein is CTSRDLSLGERQETQYF.

The rearrangement links TRBV20-1 to TRBJ1-5; no definite D call. V gave up 6 bases and J gave up 3 bases, with 15 bases separating them. The CDR3 has 14 residues. Germline V lookup: CDR1 DFQATT, CDR2 SNEGSKA (reference sequence). CDR3 region: CSASAEGFNQPQHF. In DNA, the CDR3 is TGCAGTGCCAGCGCCGAAGGGTTCAATCAGCCCCAGCATTTT.

The chain links TRBV25-1 to TRBJ1-4, with 10 bases matching TRBD1. Trimming cost V 3 bases and J 6 bases; bases outside gene matches: 4. The CDR3 length is 15 residues. Germline V gene lookup returns CDR1 MGHDK and CDR2 SYGVNS. CDR3 sequence reads: CASSDLGTGDEKLFF. For the CDR3, the DNA is TGTGCCAGCAGTGATTTAGGGACAGGGGATGAAAAACTGTTTTTT.

The V gene is TRBV7-9, the J gene TRBJ2-5; TRBD1 aligns across 7 bases. The CDR3 totals 17 residues. The V segment lost 5 bases and the J segment 4 bases; nucleotides outside the gene matches: 16. CDR1 is SEHNR, CDR2 FQNEAQ, per germline (reference sequence). This chain's CDR3 is CASSRPLPGGTRETQYF. DNA for the CDR3: TGTGCCAGCAGCCGTCCACTTCCAGGGGGTACTCGAGAGACCCAGTACTTC.

This clonotype has a count of ten or more. The chain carries TRBV7-9 and TRBJ1-4, with TRBD1 identical over 8 bases. This CDR3 has 14 residues. V lost 1 base to trimming and J lost 8 bases; unmatched junction nucleotides: 3. Germline V gene data show CDR1 as SEHNR and CDR2 as FQNEAQ (reference sequence). Written as DNA, the CDR3 is TGTGCCAGCAGCTTAGGGACAGGGAGAGAAAAACTGTTTTTT. Protein sequence: CASSLGTGREKLFF.

This chain connects TRBV6-1 to TRBJ1-5, with 8 bases identical to TRBD1. Germline V lookup: CDR1 MNHNS, CDR2 SASEGT. V shed 1 base and J 7 bases; nucleotides not matched to a gene: 6. CDR3 length: 15 residues. The CDR3 DNA follows: TGTGCCAGCAGTGAAGAACCGACAGGGGAGCAGCCCCAGCATTTT. The encoded protein is CASSEEPTGEQPQHF.

This chain connects TRBV20-1 to TRBJ1-6, with D hard to call. The closer fit of TRBJ1-5 to the DNA end suggests the J call may be wrong. Germline-derived CDR1 and CDR2 are DFQATT and SNEGSKA (reference sequence). This CDR3 has 13 amino acids. For the CDR3, the DNA is TGCAGTGTTGAGGGCCGGTCCAATCAGCCCCAGCATTTT. Amino acids: CSVEGRSNQPQHF.

This clonotype has only a few counts. This chain connects TRBV2 to TRBJ2-7; 8 bases line up with TRBD1. The V segment lost 4 bases and the J segment 6 bases; nucleotides outside the gene matches: 8. CDR3 size: 14 residues. CDR1 SNHLY and CDR2 FYNNEI come from the germline V gene. The CDR3 nucleotides are TGTGCCAGCAGTGGAGGGACAGGTCTTTCCGAGCAGTACTTC. This encodes CASSGGTGLSEQYF.

The chain carries TRBV15 and TRBJ1-5; no reliable D call. Trimming removed 4 bases from V and 0 bases from J, with 7 bases in between. CDR3 size: 14 residues. Germline lookup yields CDR1 LNHNV and CDR2 YYDKDF (reference sequence). The CDR3 sequence: CATSIQISNQPQHF. In nucleotides, the CDR3 is TGTGCCACCAGCATTCAGATTAGCAATCAGCCCCAGCATTTT. The variable domain in full, with the rest retrieved from reference TRBV15 and TRBJ1-5, is DAMVIQNPRYQVTQFGKPVTLSCSQTLNHNVMYWYQQKSSQAPKLLFHYYDKDFNNEADTPDNFQSRRPNTSFCFLDIRSPGLGDTAMYLCATSIQISNQPQHFGDGTRLSIL.

V and J are TRBV11-2 and TRBJ2-7; TRBD2 is a possible D gene (7 bases). V lost 6 bases and J lost 4, with 19 bases in between. Germline CDR1 SGHAT, CDR2 FQNNGV. CDR3 size: 15 residues. CDR3: CASRGVGGGGYEQYF. The DNA for the CDR3 is TGTGCCAGCAGAGGAGTGGGGGGAGGGGGTTACGAGCAGTACTTC.